Listed below are T cell receptor beta chains from one sample, sequenced in a study of technical replicates of blood from a handful of donors. Profiled with immunoSEQ multiplex PCR; TCRdb holds only in-frame clones, not every one. Of over 50,000 clones in the sample, around 97% were seen once. Sequenced input: T cells isolated from PBMCs. The receptors were sampled from a human donor in good health. The CDR3 runs from the conserved cysteine through the conserved F or W. The D gene is left open where the match is weak. Expanded clones are given a class, and other clones once, few, many or no size at all.

.	TRBV5-5	.	TRBJ1-2	TGTGCCAGCAGCTTGGCCCCAGTTATTAACTATGGCTACACCTTC	CASSLAPVINYGYTF
.	TRBV7-9	TRBD2	TRBJ2-7	TGTGCCAGCAGACCAGAGGGCCGACTAGCGGGATCCCACGAGCAGTACTTC	CASRPEGRLAGSHEQYF
.	TRBV9	.	TRBJ1-1	TGTGCCAGCAGCCCTAGTGGAGGGTCTTTTTCTTCTGAAGCTTTCTTT	CASSPSGGSFSSEAFF
.	TRBV5-6	.	TRBJ1-5	TGTGCCAGCAGCCGGGAAGATCAGCCCCAGCATTTT	CASSREDQPQHF
few	TRBV4-1	TRBD2	TRBJ2-5	TGCGCCAGCAGGCCCGAGCCGGGAGGACAAGAGACCCAGTACTTC	CASRPEPGGQETQYF
once	TRBV2	.	TRBJ2-5	TGTGCCACCTTCCGGGACACACAAGAGACCCAGTACTTC	CATFRDTQETQYF
.	TRBV5-1	TRBD1	TRBJ1-2	TGCGCCAGCAGACCACCGGGACAGCTTAACTATGGCTACACCTTC	CASRPPGQLNYGYTF
.	TRBV4-2	.	TRBJ2-3	TGTGCCAGCAGCCAAGATTTAGCGGTCACAGATACGCAGTATTTT	CASSQDLAVTDTQYF
.	TRBV11-3	TRBD1	TRBJ2-7	TGTGCCAGCAGCCAGGGGACAGGGTCTACCTACGAGCAGTACTTC	CASSQGTGSTYEQYF
.	TRBV27	TRBD1	TRBJ1-5	TGTGCCAGCAGTCTCTTAGGTGGGACAGGCAACAATCAGCCCCAGCATTTT	CASSLLGGTGNNQPQHF
.	TRBV21-1	.	TRBJ1-1	TGTGCCAGCAGCCTGATGGGGACAGGGATGAACACTGAAGCTTTCTTT	CASSLMGTGMNTEAFF
.	TRBV7-3	.	TRBJ1-2	TGTGCCAGCAGCCCTACCGGGGGAGGCTATGGCTACACCTTC	CASSPTGGGYGYTF
.	TRBV5-6	.	TRBJ1-1	TGTGCCAGCAGCCTGGGCGGATTCGTAGGGAACACTGAAGCTTTCTTT	CASSLGGFVGNTEAFF
.	TRBV5-1	TRBD1	TRBJ1-2	TGCGCCAGCACCGGGACAGGGATGGACTATGGCTACACCTTC	CASTGTGMDYGYTF
.	TRBV27	.	TRBJ1-2	TGTGCCAGCAGTTTATCGGTTGGCAGGGGTGGCTACACCTTC	CASSLSVGRGGYTF
.	TRBV19	TRBD1	TRBJ1-5	TGTGCCAGTAGTATTAGCGGGACAGGGCATCCCAATCAGCCCCAGCATTTT	CASSISGTGHPNQPQHF
once	TRBV19	TRBD2	TRBJ2-3	TGTGCCAGTAGCGCACTAGCGGGGGGGACCACAGATACGCAGTATTTT	CASSALAGGTTDTQYF
.	TRBV6-1	.	TRBJ1-4	TGTGCCAGCAGTGAATTTGGGGCGTATAATGAAAAACTGTTTTTT	CASSEFGAYNEKLFF
.	TRBV19	TRBD2	TRBJ2-1	TGTGCCAGTAGTACCGGGACTAGCGCCTACAATGAGCAGTTCTTC	CASSTGTSAYNEQFF
.	TRBV5-1	.	TRBJ2-5	TGCGCCAGCAGCCCAACGTCTCGGTACCAAGAGACCCAGTACTTC	CASSPTSRYQETQYF
.	TRBV4-1	.	TRBJ2-7	TGCGCCAGCAGCCAAAAGGAGTTCTACGAGCAGTACTTC	CASSQKEFYEQYF
few	TRBV15	TRBD2	TRBJ2-2	TGTGCCACCAGCAGAGTAGCGGGAGGGCCCGGGGAGCTGTTTTTT	CATSRVAGGPGELFF
.	TRBV4-1	TRBD1	TRBJ1-5	TGCGCCAGCAGCCGCGTCGGGACAGGGGACCAGCCCCAGCATTTT	CASSRVGTGDQPQHF
.	TRBV11-1	TRBD1	TRBJ2-7	TGTGCCAGCAGGTCTGGGACAGGCCTAAGCTACGAGCAGTACTTC	CASRSGTGLSYEQYF
.	TRBV10-3	.	TRBJ1-3	TGTGCCATCAGGACCGGAGATTCTGGAAACACCATATATTTT	CAIRTGDSGNTIYF
.	TRBV5-1	.	TRBJ1-1	TGCGCCAGCAGCTTCCTCGACAGCTTCTCGAACACTGAAGCTTTCTTT	CASSFLDSFSNTEAFF
.	TRBV7-2	.	TRBJ1-2	TGTGCCAGCAGTTTCTACTCGGACTCGTCCTTGGGCTACACCTTC	CASSFYSDSSLGYTF
.	TRBV11-1	.	TRBJ2-3	TGTGCCAGCAGCTTTAGACTAGGAGATACGCAGTATTTT	CASSFRLGDTQYF
.	TRBV2	TRBD2	TRBJ2-5	TGTGCCAGCAGTGTTTTAACTAGCGGACAAGAGACCCAGTACTTC	CASSVLTSGQETQYF
.	TRBV20-1	.	TRBJ1-2	TGCAGTGCTCCAAACTATGGCTACACCTTC	CSAPNYGYTF
.	TRBV6-1	TRBD1	TRBJ1-1	TGTGCCGCACAGGGGCCCGTGAACACTGAAGCTTTCTTT	CAAQGPVNTEAFF
.	TRBV10-1	.	TRBJ1-1	TGCGCCAGCAGTGACAGATTGAACACTGAAGCTTTCTTT	CASSDRLNTEAFF
.	TRBV7-3	.	TRBJ2-7	TGTGCCAGCAGCCCCTACAGCGGAAAAGGATACGAGCAGTACTTC	CASSPYSGKGYEQYF
.	TRBV19	TRBD1	TRBJ1-2	TGTGCCAGTAGTTCCGCCCCCATTGACAGGGACGATGGCTACACCTTC	CASSSAPIDRDDGYTF
.	TRBV5-4	TRBD2	TRBJ2-7	TGTGCCAGCAGAGGCCCAAGACTAGCGGGAGGCCACGAGCAGTACTTC	CASRGPRLAGGHEQYF
once	TRBV5-6	.	TRBJ2-3	TGTGCCAGCAGCTTCCCCACAACACCCTTCACAGATACGCAGTATTTT	CASSFPTTPFTDTQYF
.	TRBV30	TRBD1	TRBJ1-1	TGTGCCTGGAGAATCTGGGACAGATACACTGAAGCTTTCTTT	CAWRIWDRYTEAFF
.	TRBV4-1	TRBD1	TRBJ1-1	TGCGCCAGCAGCCAAGATGGGACAGCGAAGAACACTGAAGCTTTCTTT	CASSQDGTAKNTEAFF
.	TRBV28	.	TRBJ2-7	TGTGCCAGCTCGGGAACATCCTACGAGCAGTACTTC	CASSGTSYEQYF
.	TRBV29-1	TRBD1	TRBJ1-2	TGCAGCGTTATACTGGACAGGGCCAATGGCTACACCTTC	CSVILDRANGYTF